This passage covers 24 T cell receptor beta chains from one sample sequenced in a study of memory CD4+ T cells and cytomegalovirus serostatus (dated by TCRdb to the late 2010s). Receptors were amplified or captured by the immunoSEQ multiplex PCR assay. TCRdb took over this immuneACCESS table, retaining in-frame rearrangements with V and J assigned. Such tables are incomplete; in checked studies, under half of the missing clones stem from an unresolved V gene, and the remainder is unexplained. The sample has around 50,000 clones on record, approximately 78% of them singletons. The ten largest clones capture 0.65% to 0.85% of the sample. Single viable CD3+CD4+CD8-CD45RO+ cells were sorted as memory CD4+ T cells on a FACSAria II. Sequencing was done on a sample of memory CD4+ T cells from blood. All receptors come from an adult in good health and CMV-seronegative.

The chain employs TRBV28 and TRBJ1-2; 7 bases are shared with TRBD1. This CDR3 is built from 18 residues. Germline assignment: CDR1 MDHEN and CDR2 SYDVKM. J was trimmed by 2 bases and V by 4 bases; bases with no gene match: 16. The CDR3 DNA follows: TGTGCCAGCAGTTCCATGCCCAGTAATAGGGACAGAAACTATGGCTACACCTTC. Translation: CASSSMPSNRDRNYGYTF.

This clone was observed a few times. The V gene is TRBV11-3, the J gene TRBJ2-1; 7 nucleotides agree with TRBD2. This CDR3 contains 13 residues. The V segment lost 7 bases and the J segment 7 bases; nucleotides outside the gene matches: 7. The V gene's germline CDR1 is SGHNT and CDR2 YENEEA. The CDR3 region is CASKGGSGNEQFF. For the CDR3, the DNA is TGTGCCAGCAAAGGTGGTAGCGGGAATGAGCAGTTCTTC.

V usage is TRBV7-2 and J usage is TRBJ1-1; D call uncertain. CDR1 is SGHTA and CDR2 is FQGNSA in the germline V gene. V was cut by 5 bases and J by 8 bases, with 15 bases left in between. The CDR3 spans 13 residues. CDR3 sequence: CASSAARVGEAFF. DNA for the CDR3: TGTGCCAGCAGCGCAGCTCGGGTTGGGGAAGCTTTCTTT. The variable domain in full, with the rest retrieved from reference TRBV7-2 and TRBJ1-1, is GAGVSQSPSNKVTEKGKDVELRCDPISGHTALYWYRQSLGQGLEFLIYFQGNSAPDKSGLPSDRFSAERTGGSVSTLTIQRTQQEDSAVYLCASSAARVGEAFFGQGTRLTVV.

The genes are TRBV19 and TRBJ2-3; D gene ambiguous. The CDR3 extends over 16 amino acids. Germline V gives CDR1 LNHDA, CDR2 SQIVND (reference sequence). Trimming cost V 7 bases and J 0 bases, with 17 bases left between them. Here the CDR3 reads CASTNRGPSSTDTQYF. CDR3 bases: TGTGCCAGTACGAATCGCGGCCCCTCTAGCACAGATACGCAGTATTTT.

V gene TRBV5-1 combines with J gene TRBJ2-7, with TRBD2 matching 13 bases. The junction had 3 bases not matched to a gene; V was cut back by 4 bases and J by 2 bases. The germline V gene has CDR1 SGHRS and CDR2 YFSETQ. This CDR3 contains 15 residues. The CDR3 nucleotides read TGCGCCAGCAGCACACTAGCGGGAGGGCCCTACGAGCAGTACTTC. Residues: CASSTLAGGPYEQYF.

The count of this clone is one. The chain links TRBV5-1 to TRBJ2-1, with TRBD1 identical over 7 bases. This CDR3 is 12 amino acids long. Looked up from germline, CDR1 is SGHRS and CDR2 is YFSETQ. The junction had 1 base not matched to a gene; V was cut back by 5 bases and J by 5 bases. For the CDR3, the DNA is TGCGCCAGCAGGACAGGGAACAATGAGCAGTTCTTC. Translation gives CASRTGNNEQFF.

J is TRBJ2-1 and V is TRBV5-1, with unresolved D. The CDR3 consists of 11 residues. Germline V gives CDR1 SGHRS, CDR2 YFSETQ. Trimming took 0 bases from V and 9 from J, leaving 4 bases between them. The CDR3 DNA reads TGCGCCAGCAGCTTGGAGGTTGAGCAGTTCTTC. Its translation is CASSLEVEQFF.

The chain joins TRBV7-6 to TRBJ2-7, with 11 nucleotides matching TRBD2. This CDR3 comprises 15 residues. The V gene end was trimmed by 1 base and the J gene end by 5 bases; junction bases not matched to a gene: 4. Germline V gives CDR1 SGHVS, CDR2 FNYEAQ. The CDR3: CASSLVAGGNNEQYF. The CDR3 bases are TGTGCCAGCAGCTTAGTAGCGGGAGGGAACAACGAGCAGTACTTC.

The chain carries TRBV9 and TRBJ2-3; 7 positions agree with TRBD1. The CDR3 contains 13 residues. From germline, CDR1 is SGDLS and CDR2 YYNGEE. The V segment lost 7 bases and the J segment 3 bases; nucleotides outside the gene matches: 5. Written as DNA, the CDR3 is TGTGCCAGCCAAAAGGGGGCGACAGATACGCAGTATTTT. The encoded protein is CASQKGATDTQYF.

The rearrangement joins TRBV6-6 to TRBJ2-1; D perhaps matches TRBD2 (7 bases). V was pared by 7 bases and J by 1 base, with 17 bases between. The CDR3 runs to 16 residues. CDR1 is MNHNY and CDR2 is SVGAGI in the germline V gene (reference sequence). The CDR3 DNA sequence: TGTGCCAGCAACTCCCGCGGGGGCGGTTCCTACAATGAGCAGTTCTTC. This codes for CASNSRGGGSYNEQFF.

The chain links TRBV7-2 to TRBJ2-3; no clear D. Germline loops: CDR1 SGHTA, CDR2 FQGNSA. V lost 0 bases and J 5 bases, leaving 3 bases between the germline ends. This CDR3 contains 12 residues. The CDR3 bases are TGTGCCAGCAGCTTAGCGGTAGATACGCAGTATTTT. It encodes CASSLAVDTQYF.

This clone is judged medium-sized. This chain uses TRBV7-9 with TRBJ1-1; D remains unclear. From germline, CDR1 is SEHNR and CDR2 FQNEAQ (reference sequence). This CDR3 is built from 14 residues. The V end lost 2 bases, the J end lost 1 base, and 8 bases lay between the germline ends. Written as DNA, the CDR3 is TGTGCCAGCAGCTTAAGAGCGGCGAACACTGAAGCTTTCTTT. Protein sequence: CASSLRAANTEAFF.

J is TRBJ1-5 and V is TRBV28; TRBD1 aligns across 11 bases. J gave up 5 bases and V 6 bases, and 9 bases lay outside the gene matches. The length of the CDR3 is 16 residues. Looked up from germline, CDR1 is MDHEN and CDR2 is SYDVKM. CDR3 sequence (DNA): TGTGCCAGCAGCACTTGGACAGGGGGCGCTTATCAGCCCCAGCATTTT. Amino acid sequence: CASSTWTGGAYQPQHF. Full variable domain (rest looked up from reference TRBV28 and TRBJ1-5): DVKVTQSSRYLVKRTGEKVFLECVQDMDHENMFWYRQDPGLGLRLIYFSYDVKMKEKGDIPEGYSVSREKKERFSLILESASTNQTSMYLCASSTWTGGAYQPQHFGDGTRLSIL.

The chain links TRBV11-2 to TRBJ2-2; D unresolved. Trimming shortened V by 0 bases and J by 7 bases, and 12 bases separated the two germline ends. Germline lookup yields CDR1 SGHAT and CDR2 FQNNGV. CDR3 length: 15 residues. The CDR3 DNA follows: TGTGCCAGCAGCTTAGACGGGTCAAACTACGGGGAGCTGTTTTTT. This sequence encodes CASSLDGSNYGELFF.

V usage is TRBV27 and J usage is TRBJ1-5, with D uncertain. CDR3 length equals 14 residues. The V gene's germline CDR1 is MNHEY and CDR2 SMNVEV (reference sequence). V lost 5 bases and J lost 0, with 8 bases in between. The CDR3 DNA sequence: TGTGCCAGCAGTACTGCTTATAGCAATCAGCCCCAGCATTTT. Its translation is CASSTAYSNQPQHF.

This chain connects TRBV9 to TRBJ2-1; no clear D. Trimming pared 0 bases from V and 1 base from J, leaving 5 bases between. Germline V gene sequence: CDR1 SGDLS, CDR2 YYNGEE. This CDR3 spans 14 amino acids. The CDR3 bases are TGTGCCAGCAGCGTAGGTCTTTCCTACAATGAGCAGTTCTTC. Protein product: CASSVGLSYNEQFF. The full variable domain, with the rest looked up from reference TRBV9 and TRBJ2-1, is DSGVTQTPKHLITATGQRVTLRCSPRSGDLSVYWYQQSLDQGLQFLIQYYNGEERAKGNILERFSAQQFPDLHSELNLSSLELGDSALYFCASSVGLSYNEQFFGPGTRLTVL.

The chain combines TRBV7-6 with TRBJ2-7; 12 nucleotides match TRBD2. With 5 bases clipped from V and 0 bases from J, the junction kept 2 bases outside the gene matches. CDR3 length equals 15 residues. Germline CDR1 SGHVS, CDR2 FNYEAQ. DNA for the CDR3: TGTGCCAGCAGCCAGGGACTAGCGGGCTCCTACGAGCAGTACTTC. It is translated as CASSQGLAGSYEQYF. Based on the CDR3 plus reference TRBV7-6 and TRBJ2-7, the full variable domain is GAGVSQSPRYKVTKRGQDVALRCDPISGHVSLYWYRQALGQGPEFLTYFNYEAQQDKSGLPNDRFSAERPEGSISTLTIQRTEQRDSAMYRCASSQGLAGSYEQYFGPGTRLTVT.

The CDR3 is CASSTTSGRTDTQYF. In nucleotides, the CDR3 is TGTGCCAGCAGCACGACTAGCGGACGCACAGATACGCAGTATTTT. J is TRBJ2-3 and V is TRBV9; 9 positions match TRBD2. Germline V gene data show CDR1 as SGDLS and CDR2 as YYNGEE. Trimming took 4 bases from V and 1 from J; bases not matched to a gene: 4. CDR3 length: 15 residues.

The V call is TRBV19, the J call TRBJ2-7; D may be TRBD2 (5 bases). The CDR3 has 15 amino acids. Germline V gives CDR1 LNHDA, CDR2 SQIVND (reference sequence). V gave up 8 bases and J gave up 9 bases, with 26 bases separating them. CDR3 protein: CASSLVFGPSSRQYF. CDR3 DNA: TGTGCCAGTTCACTAGTGTTTGGGCCCTCTAGTCGGCAGTACTTC.

Only a few counts were recorded for this clone. A junction end diverges from the germline sequence, so it may reflect a read error. The chain uses TRBV7-7 and TRBJ1-5, with no clear D. Looked up from germline, CDR1 is SSHAT and CDR2 is FNYEAQ (reference sequence). CDR3 length equals 13 residues. The CDR3 DNA follows: TGTGCTAGCAGCCCCGACAAAGGTCAGCCCCAGCATTTT. Residues: CASSPDKGQPQHF.

V usage is TRBV18 and J usage is TRBJ2-1; D gene unclear. The germline V and J ends were trimmed by 6 bases and 6 bases, with 15 bases remaining between them. Looked up from germline, CDR1 is KGHSH and CDR2 is LQKENI. CDR3 size: 14 residues. The DNA of the CDR3 is TGTGCCAGCTCGTACGCCCAAATGGTCAATGAGCAGTTCTTC. Protein: CASSYAQMVNEQFF.

This chain joins TRBV28 and TRBJ2-7; D not resolved. The CDR3 contains 13 residues. Deletions cut 7 bases from V and 3 bases from J, with 13 bases between. Germline V gene data show CDR1 as MDHEN and CDR2 as SYDVKM. CDR3 DNA sequence: TGTGCCAGCACTCATGTCGGAATCTACGAGCAGTACTTC. This encodes CASTHVGIYEQYF. Drawing the rest from reference TRBV28 and TRBJ2-7, the complete variable domain is DVKVTQSSRYLVKRTGEKVFLECVQDMDHENMFWYRQDPGLGLRLIYFSYDVKMKEKGDIPEGYSVSREKKERFSLILESASTNQTSMYLCASTHVGIYEQYFGPGTRLTVT.

This clone is judged medium-sized. The genes are TRBV12-1 and TRBJ1-1. TRBV12-1 is described as a pseudogene. This CDR3 spans 15 amino acids. This CDR3 reads CASSFDRGAGTEAFF. For the CDR3, the DNA is TGTGCCAGCAGCTTTGACCGGGGGGCCGGCACTGAAGCTTTCTTT.

The gene calls are TRBV7-9 and TRBJ2-1; TRBD2 matches at 10 bases. With V trimmed by 2 bases and J by 8 bases, 6 bases remained unmatched. CDR1 is SEHNR, CDR2 FQNEAQ, per germline (reference sequence). The CDR3 runs to 15 residues. The CDR3 sequence: CASSLSGRASDEQFF. The CDR3 DNA reads as TGTGCCAGCAGCTTAAGCGGGAGGGCCTCCGATGAGCAGTTCTTC.